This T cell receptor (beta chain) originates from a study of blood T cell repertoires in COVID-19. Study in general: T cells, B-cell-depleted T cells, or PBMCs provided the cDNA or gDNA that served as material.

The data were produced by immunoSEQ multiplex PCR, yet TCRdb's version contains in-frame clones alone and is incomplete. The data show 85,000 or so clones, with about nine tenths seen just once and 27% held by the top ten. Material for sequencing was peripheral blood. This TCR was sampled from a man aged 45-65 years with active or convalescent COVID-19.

The CDR3 region is CASSLTGPLLPTIYF. CDR3 nucleotide sequence: TGTGCCAGCAGCTTAACAGGGCCTCTTCTGCCCACCATATATTTT. This sequence joins TRBV7-2 and TRBJ1-3; maybe TRBD1 (6 bases). This CDR3 region has 15 residues. Trimming took 2 bases from V and 9 from J, leaving 17 bases between them. Germline values: CDR1 SGHTA, CDR2 FQGNSA.